The 2 T cell receptor beta chains below all came from one sample that was sequenced in a study of breast tumors, draining lymph nodes, adjacent tissues. TCRdb ran MiXCR on the multiplex PCR reads and lists one entry per CDR3 protein. The sample records 65,000 to 80,000 distinct CDR3 sequences, roughly 20% being singletons. Breast cancer patients provided tissue from their axillary draining lymph nodes. The material sequenced was axillary lymph node tissue. These receptors were collected from a female donor with breast cancer. Some clones in this sample may be carry-over from other donors' samples.

The rearrangement links TRBV6-5 to TRBJ2-1, with 7 bases identical to TRBD1. The germline CDR1 and CDR2 sequences are MNHEY and SVGAGI. J lost 9 bases, V lost 5 bases, and 13 bases had no gene match. The CDR3 loop spans 15 amino acids. In DNA, the CDR3 is TGTGCCAGCAGTCCCCGACAGGGACCGCACGGTGAGCAGTTCTTC. Translating it yields CASSPRQGPHGEQFF.

This clonotype was counted many times. This chain joins TRBV3-1 and TRBJ2-7, with 8 bases that match TRBD2. V shed 8 bases and J 0 bases; nucleotides not matched to a gene: 3. CDR1 and CDR2 from the germline V gene are LGHDT and YNNKEL (reference sequence). The CDR3 extends over 13 amino acids. Here the CDR3 DNA reads TGTGCCAGCCGGACTAGCCTCTCCTACGAGCAGTACTTC. Protein: CASRTSLSYEQYF.